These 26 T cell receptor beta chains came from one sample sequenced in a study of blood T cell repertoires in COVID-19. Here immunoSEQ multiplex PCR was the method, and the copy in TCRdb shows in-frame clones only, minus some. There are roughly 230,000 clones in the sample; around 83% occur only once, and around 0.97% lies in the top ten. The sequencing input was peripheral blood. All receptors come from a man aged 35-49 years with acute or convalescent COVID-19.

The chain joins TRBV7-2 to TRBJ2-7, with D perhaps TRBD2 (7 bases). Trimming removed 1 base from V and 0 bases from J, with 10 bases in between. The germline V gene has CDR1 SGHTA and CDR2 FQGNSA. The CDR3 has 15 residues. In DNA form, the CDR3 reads TGTGCCAGCAGCTTAGGAAGGGGGGGCTCCTACGAGCAGTACTTC. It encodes CASSLGRGGSYEQYF.

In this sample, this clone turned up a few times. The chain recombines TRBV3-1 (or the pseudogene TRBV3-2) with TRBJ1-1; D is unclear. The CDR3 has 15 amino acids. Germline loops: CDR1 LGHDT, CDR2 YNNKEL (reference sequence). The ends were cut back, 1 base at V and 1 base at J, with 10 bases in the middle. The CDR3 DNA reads TGTGCCAGCAGCCAAGGCCGAGCCGCGAACACTGAAGCTTTCTTT. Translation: CASSQGRAANTEAFF.

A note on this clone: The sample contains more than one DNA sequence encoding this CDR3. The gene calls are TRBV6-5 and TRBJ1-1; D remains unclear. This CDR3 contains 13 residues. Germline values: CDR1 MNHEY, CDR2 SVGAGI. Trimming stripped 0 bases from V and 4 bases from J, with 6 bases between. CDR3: CASSYSRGTEAFF. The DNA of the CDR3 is TGTGCCAGCAGTTACTCTCGGGGCACTGAAGCTTTCTTT.

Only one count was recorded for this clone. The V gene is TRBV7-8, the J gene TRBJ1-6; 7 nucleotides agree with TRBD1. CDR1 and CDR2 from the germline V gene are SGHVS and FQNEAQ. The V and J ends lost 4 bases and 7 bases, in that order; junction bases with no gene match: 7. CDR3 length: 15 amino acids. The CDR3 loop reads CASSSIGQANSPLHF. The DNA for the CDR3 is TGTGCCAGCAGCTCAATTGGACAGGCCAATTCACCCCTCCACTTT.

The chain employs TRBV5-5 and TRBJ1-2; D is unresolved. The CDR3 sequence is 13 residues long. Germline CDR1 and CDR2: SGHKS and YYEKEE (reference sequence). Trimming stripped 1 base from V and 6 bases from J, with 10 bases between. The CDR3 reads CASSLSGINGYTF. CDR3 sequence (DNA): TGTGCCAGCAGCTTGTCGGGGATCAATGGCTACACCTTC.

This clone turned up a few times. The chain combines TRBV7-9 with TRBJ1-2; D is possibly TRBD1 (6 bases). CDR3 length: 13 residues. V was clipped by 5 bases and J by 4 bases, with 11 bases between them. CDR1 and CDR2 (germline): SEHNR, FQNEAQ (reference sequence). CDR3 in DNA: TGTGCCAGCAGCAGGTTAGGGGGCTATGGCTACACCTTC. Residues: CASSRLGGYGYTF. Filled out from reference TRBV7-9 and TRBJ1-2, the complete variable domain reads DTGVSQNPRHKITKRGQNVTFRCDPISEHNRLYWYRQTLGQGPEFLTYFQNEAQLEKSRLLSDRFSAERPKGSFSTLEIQRTEQGDSAMYLCASSRLGGYGYTFGSGTRLTVV.

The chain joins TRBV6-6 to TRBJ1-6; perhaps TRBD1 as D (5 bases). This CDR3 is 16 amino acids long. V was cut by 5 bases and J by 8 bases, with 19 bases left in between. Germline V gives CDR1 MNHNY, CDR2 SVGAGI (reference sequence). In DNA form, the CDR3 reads TGTGCCAGCAGTCGAGACAGACCAGAGGTCTATTCACCCCTCCACTTT. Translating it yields CASSRDRPEVYSPLHF.

The CDR3 bases are TGTGCCAGCAGCCCCATGGGCGGGCGGGGGGGCGCAGATACGCAGTATTTT. It specifies CASSPMGGRGGADTQYF. The genes are TRBV7-2 and TRBJ2-3, with 9 bases fitting TRBD2. Germline values: CDR1 SGHTA, CDR2 FQGNSA. CDR3 length: 17 amino acids. J gave up 4 bases and V 5 bases, and 13 bases lay outside the gene matches.

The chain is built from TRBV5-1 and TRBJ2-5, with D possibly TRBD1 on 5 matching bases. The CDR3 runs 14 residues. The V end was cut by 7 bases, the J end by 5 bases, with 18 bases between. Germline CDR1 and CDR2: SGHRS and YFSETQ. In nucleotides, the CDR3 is TGCGCCAGCCTTGCATGGGGCGGTTCGGAGACCCAGTACTTC. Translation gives CASLAWGGSETQYF.

CDR3 nucleotide sequence: TGCGCCAGCAGCTCCGGGACAGGGCTGGAGACCCAGTACTTC. Translation gives CASSSGTGLETQYF. J is TRBJ2-5 and V is TRBV5-1, with 9 bases fitting TRBD1. This CDR3 has 14 residues. The ends lost 3 bases at V and 5 bases at J; junction bases unmatched: 5. Germline V gives CDR1 SGHRS, CDR2 YFSETQ. Complete variable domain (other parts from reference TRBV5-1 and TRBJ2-5): KAGVTQTPRYLIKTRGQQVTLSCSPISGHRSVSWYQQTPGQGLQFLFEYFSETQRNKGNFPGRFSGRQFSNSRSEMNVSTLELGDSALYLCASSSGTGLETQYFGPGTRLLVL.

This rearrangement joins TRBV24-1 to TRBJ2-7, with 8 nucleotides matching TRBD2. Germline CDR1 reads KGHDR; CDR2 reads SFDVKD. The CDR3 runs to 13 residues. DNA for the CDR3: TGTGCTGTTTCCGGGGGGGCTCTGGACGAGCAGTACTTC. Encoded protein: CAVSGGALDEQYF.

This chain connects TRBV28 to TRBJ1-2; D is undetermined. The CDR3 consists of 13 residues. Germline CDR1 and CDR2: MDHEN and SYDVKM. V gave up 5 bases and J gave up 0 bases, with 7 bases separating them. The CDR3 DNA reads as TGTGCCAGCAGTCTAGAAACTAACTATGGCTACACCTTC. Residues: CASSLETNYGYTF.

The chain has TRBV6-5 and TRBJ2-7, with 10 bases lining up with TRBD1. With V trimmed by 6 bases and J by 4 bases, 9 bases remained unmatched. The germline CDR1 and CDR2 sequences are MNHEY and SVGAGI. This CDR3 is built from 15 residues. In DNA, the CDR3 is TGTGCCAGCAGCCTACAACGGGACAGGGGTTACGAGCAGTACTTC. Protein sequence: CASSLQRDRGYEQYF.

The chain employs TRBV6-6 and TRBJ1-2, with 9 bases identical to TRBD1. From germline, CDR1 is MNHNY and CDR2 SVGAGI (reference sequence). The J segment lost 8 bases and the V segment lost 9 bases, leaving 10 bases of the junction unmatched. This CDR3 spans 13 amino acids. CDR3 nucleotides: TGTGCCAGATCAACAGGGGGCAAAGGAGGCTACACCTTC. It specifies CARSTGGKGGYTF.

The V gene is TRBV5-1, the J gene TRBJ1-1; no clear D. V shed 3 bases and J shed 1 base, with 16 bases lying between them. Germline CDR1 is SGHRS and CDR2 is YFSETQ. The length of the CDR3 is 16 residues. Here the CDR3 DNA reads TGCGCCAGCAGCTCACGTGAAGACGCGGGGAACACTGAAGCTTTCTTT. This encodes CASSSREDAGNTEAFF.

The CDR3: CASSLQLGYTF. CDR3 bases: TGTGCCAGCAGTCTCCAACTAGGCTACACCTTC. The rearrangement joins TRBV6-5 to TRBJ1-2; D is unresolved. The CDR3 runs to 11 residues. Germline assignment: CDR1 MNHEY and CDR2 SVGAGI. V lost 5 bases and J lost 8, with 9 bases in between.

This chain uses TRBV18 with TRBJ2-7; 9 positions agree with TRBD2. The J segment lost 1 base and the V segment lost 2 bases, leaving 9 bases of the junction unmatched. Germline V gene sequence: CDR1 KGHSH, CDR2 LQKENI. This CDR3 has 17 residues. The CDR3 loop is CASSPKQERGVSYEQYF. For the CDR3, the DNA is TGTGCCAGCTCACCAAAACAAGAGCGGGGGGTGTCCTACGAGCAGTACTTC. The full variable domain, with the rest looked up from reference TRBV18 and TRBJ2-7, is NAGVMQNPRHLVRRRGQEARLRCSPMKGHSHVYWYRQLPEEGLKFMVYLQKENIIDESGMPKERFSAEFPKEGPSILRIQQVVRGDSAAYFCASSPKQERGVSYEQYFGPGTRLTVT.

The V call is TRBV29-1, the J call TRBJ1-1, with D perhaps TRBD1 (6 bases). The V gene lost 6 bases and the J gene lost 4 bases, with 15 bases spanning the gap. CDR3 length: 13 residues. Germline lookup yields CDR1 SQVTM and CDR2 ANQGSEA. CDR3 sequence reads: CSVMTGRGTEAFF. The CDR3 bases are TGCAGCGTGATGACAGGTAGGGGCACTGAAGCTTTCTTT.

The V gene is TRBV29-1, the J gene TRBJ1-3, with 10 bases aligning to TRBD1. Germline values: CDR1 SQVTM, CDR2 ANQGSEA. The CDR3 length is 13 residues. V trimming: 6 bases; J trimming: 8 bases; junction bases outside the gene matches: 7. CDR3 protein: CSVRTGGLDTIYF. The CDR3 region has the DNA TGCAGCGTCCGGACAGGGGGTTTGGACACCATATATTTT.

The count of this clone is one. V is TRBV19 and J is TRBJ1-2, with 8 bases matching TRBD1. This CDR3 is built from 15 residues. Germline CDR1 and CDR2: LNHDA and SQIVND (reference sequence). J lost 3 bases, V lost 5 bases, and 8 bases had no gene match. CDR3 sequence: CASSAPGQADYGYTF. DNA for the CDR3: TGTGCCAGTAGTGCCCCGGGACAGGCGGACTATGGCTACACCTTC.

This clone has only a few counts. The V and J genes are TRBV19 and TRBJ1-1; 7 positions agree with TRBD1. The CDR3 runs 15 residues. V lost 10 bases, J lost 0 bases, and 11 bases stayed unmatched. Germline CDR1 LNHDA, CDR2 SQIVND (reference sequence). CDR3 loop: CATKTGPLMNTEAFF. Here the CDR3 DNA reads TGTGCCACCAAGACAGGGCCTTTGATGAACACTGAAGCTTTCTTT. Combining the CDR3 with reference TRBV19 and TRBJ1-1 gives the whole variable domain DGGITQSPKYLFRKEGQNVTLSCEQNLNHDAMYWYRQDPGQGLRLIYYSQIVNDFQKGDIAEGYSVSREKKESFPLTVTSAQKNPTAFYLCATKTGPLMNTEAFFGQGTRLTVV.

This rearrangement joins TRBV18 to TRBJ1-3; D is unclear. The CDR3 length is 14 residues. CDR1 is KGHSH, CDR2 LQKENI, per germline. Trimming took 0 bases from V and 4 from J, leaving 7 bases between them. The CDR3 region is CASSPPTGGNTIYF. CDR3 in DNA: TGTGCCAGCTCACCACCTACGGGAGGAAACACCATATATTTT.

In nucleotides, the CDR3 is TGTGCCAGCAGTTTATGGGACAGGGGTGGGCAGTTCTTC. Translated: CASSLWDRGGQFF. The chain carries TRBV27 and TRBJ2-1; 10 bases fit TRBD1. CDR1 and CDR2 (germline): MNHEY, SMNVEV (reference sequence). Trimming removed 1 base from V and 12 bases from J; junction bases left unmatched: 3. CDR3 length: 13 residues.

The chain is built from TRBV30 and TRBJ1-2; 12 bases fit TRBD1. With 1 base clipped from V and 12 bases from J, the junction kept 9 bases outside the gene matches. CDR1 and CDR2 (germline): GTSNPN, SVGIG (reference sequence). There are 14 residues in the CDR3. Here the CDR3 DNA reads TGTGCCTGGAGTGCTAGACCGGGACAGGGGGCCCACACCTTC. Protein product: CAWSARPGQGAHTF. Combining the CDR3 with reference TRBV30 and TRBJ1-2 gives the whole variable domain SQTIHQWPATLVQPVGSPLSLECTVEGTSNPNLYWYRQAAGRGLQLLFYSVGIGQISSEVPQNLSASRPQDRQFILSSKKLLLSDSGFYLCAWSARPGQGAHTFGSGTRLTVV.

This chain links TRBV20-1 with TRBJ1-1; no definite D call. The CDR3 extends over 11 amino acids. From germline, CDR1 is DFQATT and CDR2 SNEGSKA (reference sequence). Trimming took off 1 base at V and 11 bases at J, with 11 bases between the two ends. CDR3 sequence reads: CSARGPLAAFF. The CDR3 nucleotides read TGCAGTGCTAGAGGACCGTTAGCGGCTTTCTTT.

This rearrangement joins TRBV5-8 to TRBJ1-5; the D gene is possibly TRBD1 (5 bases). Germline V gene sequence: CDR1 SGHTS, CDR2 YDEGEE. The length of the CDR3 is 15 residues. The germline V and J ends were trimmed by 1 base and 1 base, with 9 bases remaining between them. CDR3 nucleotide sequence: TGTGCCAGCAGCTTGAGTGGACACAGCAATCAGCCCCAGCATTTT. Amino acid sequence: CASSLSGHSNQPQHF.